These 8 T cell receptor beta chains were all obtained from the same sample, sequenced in a study of control samples from healthy donors and cancer patients. Sequenced by immunoSEQ multiplex PCR; TCRdb stores in-frame clones only, minus some. Here the sample spans over 70,000 clones, around nine tenths being singletons. Sequenced: PBMCs. These receptors originate from a woman between 45 and 60 years old with colorectal cancer.

The J gene is TRBJ1-4, the V gene TRBV18, with a weak D call TRBD1 (5 bases). The CDR3 spans 14 residues. The V end lost 3 bases, the J end lost 5 bases, and 10 bases lay between the germline ends. CDR1 is KGHSH, CDR2 LQKENI, per germline. CDR3 protein: CASSPGVANEKLFF. CDR3 sequence (DNA): TGTGCCAGCTCACCGGGGGTCGCGAATGAAAAACTGTTTTTT.

V is TRBV30 and J is TRBJ2-5; D call uncertain. V was clipped by 2 bases and J by 5 bases, with 12 bases between them. Per the germline V gene, CDR1 is GTSNPN and CDR2 is SVGIG (reference sequence). CDR3 length: 13 residues. This CDR3 is CAWSMGLGETQYF. The CDR3 bases are TGTGCCTGGAGTATGGGGTTGGGGGAGACCCAGTACTTC.

The chain employs TRBV9 and TRBJ2-5; 8 bases agree with TRBD2. The CDR3 has 15 amino acids. In germline, CDR1 is SGDLS, CDR2 YYNGEE. With V trimmed by 4 bases and J by 2 bases, 7 bases remained unmatched. The CDR3 loop reads CASSPSGGPQETQYF. CDR3 sequence (DNA): TGTGCCAGCAGCCCCTCGGGGGGGCCTCAAGAGACCCAGTACTTC.

The chain joins TRBV19 to TRBJ2-3; 9 bases fit TRBD2. J lost 3 bases, V lost 3 bases, and 7 bases had no gene match. The CDR3 is 16 residues long. Germline V gene data show CDR1 as LNHDA and CDR2 as SQIVND (reference sequence). The CDR3 region has the DNA TGTGCCAGTAGTATTGGTAGCGGGGGCCTGACAGATACGCAGTATTTT. Its translation is CASSIGSGGLTDTQYF.

As for this clone: Other DNA sequences from this sample encode an identical CDR3 as well. This sequence joins TRBV4-3 and TRBJ2-6, with D unresolved. V shed 3 bases and J shed 5 bases, with 8 bases lying between them. Per the germline V gene, CDR1 is LGHNA and CDR2 is YSLEER. This CDR3 has 14 residues. CDR3 protein: CASSQDGRANVLTF. The CDR3 nucleotides read TGCGCCAGCAGCCAGGACGGCAGGGCCAACGTCCTGACTTTC.

The rearrangement links TRBV19 to TRBJ1-5, with 7 bases that match TRBD1. The CDR3 is 17 residues long. From germline, CDR1 is LNHDA and CDR2 SQIVND (reference sequence). Trimming at V came to 5 bases and at J to 6 bases, leaving 16 bases not matched to a gene. CDR3 loop: CASSSNRGSVGVQPQHF. The DNA of the CDR3 is TGTGCCAGTAGTTCCAACAGGGGATCTGTAGGCGTTCAGCCCCAGCATTTT.

V gene TRBV7-3 combines with J gene TRBJ2-3; D is unresolved. The CDR3 length is 15 residues. Trimming stripped 2 bases from V and 1 base from J, with 10 bases between. CDR1 SGHTA and CDR2 FQGTGA come from the germline V gene. This chain's CDR3 is CASSLLGSGTDTQYF. The CDR3 DNA reads as TGTGCCAGCAGCTTACTGGGATCTGGCACAGATACGCAGTATTTT.

The V gene is TRBV3-1 (or the pseudogene TRBV3-2), the J gene TRBJ2-1, with 9 nucleotides matching TRBD2. V shed 1 base, J shed 10 bases, and the junction held 8 bases outside the gene matches. CDR1 is LGHDT and CDR2 is YNNKEL in the germline V gene (reference sequence). The CDR3 extends over 15 amino acids. The CDR3 sequence: CASSQAPAGGGEQFF. The CDR3 DNA reads as TGTGCCAGCAGCCAAGCCCCAGCGGGGGGTGGGGAGCAGTTCTTC.